This TCR beta chain derives from a study of blood T cell repertoires in COVID-19. Study-level background: Spain, Italy and the United States supplied samples that represented acute and convalescent COVID-19. The analysed material was cDNA or gDNA that came from T cells, B-cell-depleted T cells, or PBMCs.

Original methodology: For nucleated cells, counts were estimated from reference gene primer amplification. The protocol was immunoSEQ multiplex PCR, while the TCRdb copy is restricted to in-frame clones and leaves out a portion. The V and J calls and clone size were taken over from that table, and D and trimming were inferred from the DNA. Among a few hundred thousand clones listed, around 87% were seen once. Sequencing was done on a sample of peripheral blood. The receptor was isolated from a human donor in a cohort sampled during active COVID-19.

The CDR3 sequence: CASSQGRLAGYNEQFF. As DNA, the CDR3 is TGTGCCAGCAGCCAAGGGCGACTAGCGGGCTACAATGAGCAGTTCTTC. This chain links TRBV3-1 (or the pseudogene TRBV3-2) with TRBJ2-1; TRBD2 aligns across 10 bases. This CDR3 is 16 amino acids long. With 1 base clipped from V and 3 bases from J, the junction kept 3 bases outside the gene matches. Germline loops: CDR1 LGHDT, CDR2 YNNKEL (reference sequence).